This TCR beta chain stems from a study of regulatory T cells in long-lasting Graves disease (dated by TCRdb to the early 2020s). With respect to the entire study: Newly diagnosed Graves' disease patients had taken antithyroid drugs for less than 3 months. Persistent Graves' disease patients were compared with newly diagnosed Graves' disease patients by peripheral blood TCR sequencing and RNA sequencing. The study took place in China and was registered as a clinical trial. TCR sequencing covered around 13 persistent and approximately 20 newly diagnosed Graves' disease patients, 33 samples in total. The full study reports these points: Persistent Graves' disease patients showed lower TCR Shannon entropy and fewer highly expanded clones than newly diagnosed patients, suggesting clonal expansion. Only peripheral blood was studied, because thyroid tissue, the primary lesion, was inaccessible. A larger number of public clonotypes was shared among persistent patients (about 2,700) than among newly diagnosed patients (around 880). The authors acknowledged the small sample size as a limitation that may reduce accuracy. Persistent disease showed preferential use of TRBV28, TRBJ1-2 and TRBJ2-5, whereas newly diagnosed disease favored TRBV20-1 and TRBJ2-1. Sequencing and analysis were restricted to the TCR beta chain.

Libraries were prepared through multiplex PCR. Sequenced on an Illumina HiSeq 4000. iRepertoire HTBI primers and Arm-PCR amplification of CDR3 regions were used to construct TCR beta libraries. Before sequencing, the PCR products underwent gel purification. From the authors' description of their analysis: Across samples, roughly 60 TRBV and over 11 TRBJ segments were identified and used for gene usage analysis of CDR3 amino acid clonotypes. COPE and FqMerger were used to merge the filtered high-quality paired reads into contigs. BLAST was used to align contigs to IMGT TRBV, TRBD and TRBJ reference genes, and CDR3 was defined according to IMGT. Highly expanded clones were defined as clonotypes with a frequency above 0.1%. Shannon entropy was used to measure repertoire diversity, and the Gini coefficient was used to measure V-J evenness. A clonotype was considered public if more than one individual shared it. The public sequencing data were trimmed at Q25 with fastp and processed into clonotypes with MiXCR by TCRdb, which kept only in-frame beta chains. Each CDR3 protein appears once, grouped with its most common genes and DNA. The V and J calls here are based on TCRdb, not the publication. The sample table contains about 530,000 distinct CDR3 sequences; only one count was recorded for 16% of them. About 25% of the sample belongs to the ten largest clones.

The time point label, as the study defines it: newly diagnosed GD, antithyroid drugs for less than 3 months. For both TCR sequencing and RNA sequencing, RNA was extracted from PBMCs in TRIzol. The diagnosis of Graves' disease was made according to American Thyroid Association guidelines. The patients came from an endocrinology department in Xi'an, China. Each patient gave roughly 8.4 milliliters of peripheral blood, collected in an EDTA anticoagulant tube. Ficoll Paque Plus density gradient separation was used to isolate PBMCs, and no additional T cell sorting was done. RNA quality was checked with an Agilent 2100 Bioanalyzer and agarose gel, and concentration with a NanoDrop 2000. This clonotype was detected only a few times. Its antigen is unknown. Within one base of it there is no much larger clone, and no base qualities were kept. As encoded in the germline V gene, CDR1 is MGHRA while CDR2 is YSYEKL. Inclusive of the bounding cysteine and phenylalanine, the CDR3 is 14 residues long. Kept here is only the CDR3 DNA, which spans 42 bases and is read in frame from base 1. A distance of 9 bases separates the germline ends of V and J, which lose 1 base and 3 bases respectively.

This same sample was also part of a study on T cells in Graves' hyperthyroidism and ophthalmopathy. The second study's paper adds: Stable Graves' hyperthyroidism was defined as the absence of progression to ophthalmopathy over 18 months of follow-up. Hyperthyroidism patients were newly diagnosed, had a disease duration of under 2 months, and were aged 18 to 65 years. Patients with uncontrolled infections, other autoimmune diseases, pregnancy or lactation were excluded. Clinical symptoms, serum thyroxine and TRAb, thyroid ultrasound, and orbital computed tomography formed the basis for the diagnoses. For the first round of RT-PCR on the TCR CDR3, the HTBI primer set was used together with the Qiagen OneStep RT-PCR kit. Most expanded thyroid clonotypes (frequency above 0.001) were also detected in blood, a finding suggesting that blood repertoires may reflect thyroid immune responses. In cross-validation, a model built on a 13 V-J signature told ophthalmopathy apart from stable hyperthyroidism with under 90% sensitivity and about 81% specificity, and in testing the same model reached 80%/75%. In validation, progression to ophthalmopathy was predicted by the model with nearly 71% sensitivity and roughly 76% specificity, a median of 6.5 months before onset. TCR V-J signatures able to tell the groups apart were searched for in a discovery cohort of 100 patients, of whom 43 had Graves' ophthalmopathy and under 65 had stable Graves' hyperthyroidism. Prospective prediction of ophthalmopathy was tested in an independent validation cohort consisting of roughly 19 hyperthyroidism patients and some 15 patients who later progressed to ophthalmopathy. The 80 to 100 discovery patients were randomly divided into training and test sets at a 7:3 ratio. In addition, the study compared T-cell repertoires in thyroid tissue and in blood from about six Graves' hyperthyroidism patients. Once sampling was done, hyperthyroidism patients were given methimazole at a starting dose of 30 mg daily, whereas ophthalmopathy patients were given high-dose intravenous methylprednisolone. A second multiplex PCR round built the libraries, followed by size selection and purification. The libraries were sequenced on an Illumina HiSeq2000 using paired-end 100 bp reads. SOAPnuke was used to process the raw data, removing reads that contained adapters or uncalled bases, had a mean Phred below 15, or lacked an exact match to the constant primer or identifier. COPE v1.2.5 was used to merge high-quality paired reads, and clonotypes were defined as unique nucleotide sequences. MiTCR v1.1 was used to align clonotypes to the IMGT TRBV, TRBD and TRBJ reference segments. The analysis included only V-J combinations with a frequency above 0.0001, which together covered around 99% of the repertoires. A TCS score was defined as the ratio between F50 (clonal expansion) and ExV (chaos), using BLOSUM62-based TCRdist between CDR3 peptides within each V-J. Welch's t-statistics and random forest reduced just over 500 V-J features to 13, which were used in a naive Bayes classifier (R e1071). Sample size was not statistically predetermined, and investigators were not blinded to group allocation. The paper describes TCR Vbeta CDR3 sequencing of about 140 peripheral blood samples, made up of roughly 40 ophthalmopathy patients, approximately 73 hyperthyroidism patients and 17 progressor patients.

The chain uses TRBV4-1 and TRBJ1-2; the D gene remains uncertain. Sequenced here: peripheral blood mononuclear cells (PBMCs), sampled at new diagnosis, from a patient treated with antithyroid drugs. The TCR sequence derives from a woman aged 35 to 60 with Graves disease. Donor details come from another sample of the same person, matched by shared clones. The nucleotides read TGCGCCAGCAGCCAAGTCCCGGGTCACTATGGCTACACCTTC. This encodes CASSQVPGHYGYTF.